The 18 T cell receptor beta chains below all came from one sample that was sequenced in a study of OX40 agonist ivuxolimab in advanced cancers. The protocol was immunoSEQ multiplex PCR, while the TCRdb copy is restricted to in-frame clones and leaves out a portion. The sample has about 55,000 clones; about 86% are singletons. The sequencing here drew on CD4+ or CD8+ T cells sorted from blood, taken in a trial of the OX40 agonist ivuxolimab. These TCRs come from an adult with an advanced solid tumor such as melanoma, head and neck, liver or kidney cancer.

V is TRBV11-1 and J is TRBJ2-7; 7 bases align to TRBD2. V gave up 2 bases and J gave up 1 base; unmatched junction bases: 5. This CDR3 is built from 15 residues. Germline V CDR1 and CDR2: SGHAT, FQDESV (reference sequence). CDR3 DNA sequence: TGTGCCAGCAGCTTACGGACTAGTTTTTCCTACGAGCAGTACTTC. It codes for CASSLRTSFSYEQYF. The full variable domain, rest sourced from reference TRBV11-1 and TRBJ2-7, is EAEVAQSPRYKITEKSQAVAFWCDPISGHATLYWYRQILGQGPELLVQFQDESVVDDSQLPKDRFSAERLKGVDSTLKIQPAELGDSAMYLCASSLRTSFSYEQYFGPGTRLTVT.

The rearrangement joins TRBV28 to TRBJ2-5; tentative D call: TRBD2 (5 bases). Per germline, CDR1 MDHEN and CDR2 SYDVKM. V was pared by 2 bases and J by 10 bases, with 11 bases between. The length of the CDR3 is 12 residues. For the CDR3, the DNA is TGTGCCAGCAGTTTACCGCCCCGGGGCCAGTACTTC. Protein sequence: CASSLPPRGQYF.

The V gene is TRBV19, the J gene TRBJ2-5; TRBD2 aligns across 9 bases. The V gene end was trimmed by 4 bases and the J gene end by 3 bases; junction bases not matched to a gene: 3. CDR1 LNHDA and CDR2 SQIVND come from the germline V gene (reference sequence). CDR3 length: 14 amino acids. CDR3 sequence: CASSTLAGEETQYF. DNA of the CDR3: TGTGCCAGTAGTACCTTAGCGGGGGAAGAGACCCAGTACTTC.

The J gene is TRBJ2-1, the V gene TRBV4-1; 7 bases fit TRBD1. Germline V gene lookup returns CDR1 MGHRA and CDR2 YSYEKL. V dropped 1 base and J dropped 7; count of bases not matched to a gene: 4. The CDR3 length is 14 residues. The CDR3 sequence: CASSQGRGPNEQFF. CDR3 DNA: TGCGCCAGCAGCCAAGGAAGGGGGCCAAATGAGCAGTTCTTC.

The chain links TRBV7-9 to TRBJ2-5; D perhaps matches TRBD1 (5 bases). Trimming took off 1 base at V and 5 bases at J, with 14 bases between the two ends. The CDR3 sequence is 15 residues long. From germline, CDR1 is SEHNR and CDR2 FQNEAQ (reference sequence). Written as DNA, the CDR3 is TGTGCCAGCAGCTTAGTGGACATACTGTTCGAGACCCAGTACTTC. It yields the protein CASSLVDILFETQYF.

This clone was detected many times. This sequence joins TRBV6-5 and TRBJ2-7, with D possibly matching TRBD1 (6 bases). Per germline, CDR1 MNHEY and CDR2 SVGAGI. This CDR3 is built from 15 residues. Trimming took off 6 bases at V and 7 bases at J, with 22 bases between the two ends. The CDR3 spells CASRDQGPHTAEQYF. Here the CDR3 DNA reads TGTGCCAGCAGAGATCAGGGGCCCCATACGGCGGAGCAGTACTTC.

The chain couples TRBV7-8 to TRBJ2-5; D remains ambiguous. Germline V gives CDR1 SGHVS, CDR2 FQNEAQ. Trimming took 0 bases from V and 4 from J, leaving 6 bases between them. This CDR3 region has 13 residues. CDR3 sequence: CASSLAVGETQYF. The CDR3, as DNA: TGTGCCAGCAGCTTAGCGGTGGGAGAGACCCAGTACTTC.

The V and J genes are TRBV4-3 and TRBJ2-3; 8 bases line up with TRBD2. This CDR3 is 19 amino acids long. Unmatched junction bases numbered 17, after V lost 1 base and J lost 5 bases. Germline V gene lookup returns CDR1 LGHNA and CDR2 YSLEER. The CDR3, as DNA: TGCGCCAGCAGCCAAGGGAATGCGGTGGACGGGGGGGCAATAGATACGCAGTATTTT. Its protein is CASSQGNAVDGGAIDTQYF.

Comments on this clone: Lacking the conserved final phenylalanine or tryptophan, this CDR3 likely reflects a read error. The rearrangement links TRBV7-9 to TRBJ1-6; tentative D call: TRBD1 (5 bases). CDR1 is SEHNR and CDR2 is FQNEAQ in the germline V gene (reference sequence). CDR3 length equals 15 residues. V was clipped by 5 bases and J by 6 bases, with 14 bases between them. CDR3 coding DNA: TGTGCCAGCAGCCATACCGCGGGGCGTAATTCACCCCTCCACCTT. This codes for CASSHTAGRNSPLHL.

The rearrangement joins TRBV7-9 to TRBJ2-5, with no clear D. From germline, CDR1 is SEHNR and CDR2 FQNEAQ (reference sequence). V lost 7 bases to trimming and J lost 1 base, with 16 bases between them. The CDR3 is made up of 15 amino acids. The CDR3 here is CASTPGLGSQETQYF. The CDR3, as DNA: TGTGCCAGCACCCCTGGCCTGGGCAGCCAAGAGACCCAGTACTTC.

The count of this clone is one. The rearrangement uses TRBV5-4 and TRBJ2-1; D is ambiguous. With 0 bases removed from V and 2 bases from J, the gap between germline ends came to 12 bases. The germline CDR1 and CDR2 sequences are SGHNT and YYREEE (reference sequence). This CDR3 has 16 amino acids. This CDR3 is CASSLAKGSTYNEQFF. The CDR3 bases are TGTGCCAGCAGCTTGGCCAAGGGTTCCACCTACAATGAGCAGTTCTTC.

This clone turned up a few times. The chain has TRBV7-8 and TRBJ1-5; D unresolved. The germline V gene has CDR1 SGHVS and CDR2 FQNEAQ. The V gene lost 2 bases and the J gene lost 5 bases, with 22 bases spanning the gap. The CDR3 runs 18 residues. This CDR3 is CASSLSHPNRNRDQPQHF. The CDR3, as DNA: TGTGCCAGCAGCTTATCCCACCCCAATAGAAACAGAGATCAGCCCCAGCATTTT.

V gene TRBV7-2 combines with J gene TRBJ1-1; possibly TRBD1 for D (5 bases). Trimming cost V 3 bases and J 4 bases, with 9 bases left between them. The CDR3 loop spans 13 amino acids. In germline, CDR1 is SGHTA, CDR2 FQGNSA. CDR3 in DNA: TGTGCCAGCAGCTTCGGGGGAGGCACTGAAGCTTTCTTT. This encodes CASSFGGGTEAFF.

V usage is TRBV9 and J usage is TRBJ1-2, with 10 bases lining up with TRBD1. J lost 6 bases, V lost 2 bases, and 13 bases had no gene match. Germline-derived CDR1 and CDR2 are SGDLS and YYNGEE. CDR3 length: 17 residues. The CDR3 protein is CASSVSPRGQGLNGYTF. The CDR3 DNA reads TGTGCCAGCAGCGTTTCCCCCCGGGGACAGGGGCTAAATGGCTACACCTTC. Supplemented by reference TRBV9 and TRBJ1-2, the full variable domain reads DSGVTQTPKHLITATGQRVTLRCSPRSGDLSVYWYQQSLDQGLQFLIQYYNGEERAKGNILERFSAQQFPDLHSELNLSSLELGDSALYFCASSVSPRGQGLNGYTFGSGTRLTVV.

The CDR3 is CASRPIGGKYEQYF. CDR3 in DNA: TGTGCCAGCAGGCCCATCGGGGGCAAGTACGAGCAGTACTTC. The chain employs TRBV11-2 and TRBJ2-7, with D perhaps TRBD1 or TRBD2 (6 bases each). V was trimmed by 6 bases and J by 4 bases, leaving 16 bases between them. The germline gives CDR1 SGHAT, CDR2 FQNNGV. The CDR3 spans 14 residues.

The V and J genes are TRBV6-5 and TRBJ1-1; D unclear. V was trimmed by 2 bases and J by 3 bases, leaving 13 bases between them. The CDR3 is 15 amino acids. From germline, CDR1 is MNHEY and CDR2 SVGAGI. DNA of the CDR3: TGTGCCAGCAGTTACCTAAGAAAAGGAGACACTGAAGCTTTCTTT. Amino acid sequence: CASSYLRKGDTEAFF.

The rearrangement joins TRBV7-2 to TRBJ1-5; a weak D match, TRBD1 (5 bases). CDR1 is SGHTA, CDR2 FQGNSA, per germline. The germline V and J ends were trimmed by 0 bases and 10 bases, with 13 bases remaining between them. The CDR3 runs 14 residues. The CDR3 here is CASSLAGGPSPQHF. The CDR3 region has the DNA TGTGCCAGCAGCTTAGCGGGGGGTCCCTCTCCCCAGCATTTT.

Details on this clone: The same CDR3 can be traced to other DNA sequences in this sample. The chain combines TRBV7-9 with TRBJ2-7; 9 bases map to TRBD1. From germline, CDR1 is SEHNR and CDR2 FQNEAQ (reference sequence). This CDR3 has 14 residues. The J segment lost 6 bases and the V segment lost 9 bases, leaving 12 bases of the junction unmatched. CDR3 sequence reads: CASQEGTGRREQYF. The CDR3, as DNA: TGTGCCAGTCAGGAGGGGACAGGGCGACGCGAGCAGTACTTC. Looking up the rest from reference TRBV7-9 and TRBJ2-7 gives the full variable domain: DTGVSQNPRHKITKRGQNVTFRCDPISEHNRLYWYRQTLGQGPEFLTYFQNEAQLEKSRLLSDRFSAERPKGSFSTLEIQRTEQGDSAMYLCASQEGTGRREQYFGPGTRLTVT.